These 7 T cell receptor beta chains share one sample of origin, sequenced in a study of T-cell memory formation after mild COVID-19. TCRdb re-analysed the 5' RACE reads in MiXCR, keeping a single row per CDR3 protein. The sample has around 340,000 distinct CDR3 sequences, roughly an eighth seen once. The sample comprised PBMCs or a T cell subset sorted from them (not recorded which). Source of these receptors: a man between 18 and 35 years old who had mild COVID-19 (a few samples of this study predate the infection). Cell type and time point are not known.

The rearrangement uses TRBV7-8 and TRBJ2-2; 12 bases agree with TRBD1. CDR3 length: 15 residues. Germline V gene data show CDR1 as SGHVS and CDR2 as FQNEAQ. Germline trimming cut 5 bases from V and 6 bases from J; bases unmatched to any gene: 4. CDR3: CASSRDRGLPGELFF. The CDR3 DNA sequence: TGTGCCAGCAGCCGGGACAGGGGGCTGCCCGGGGAGCTGTTTTTT.

In its sample, this clonotype was seen a few times. The genes are TRBV19 and TRBJ2-1; no definite D call. Germline V gene sequence: CDR1 LNHDA, CDR2 SQIVND (reference sequence). Trimming removed 2 bases at V and 8 bases at J, with 7 bases between. This CDR3 comprises 12 residues. CDR3 region: CASSISSYEQFF. CDR3 coding DNA: TGTGCCAGTAGTATATCAAGCTATGAGCAGTTCTTC.

At least ten counts were recorded for this clonotype. This sequence joins TRBV6-2 or TRBV6-3 and TRBJ2-7; D not certain. CDR3 length equals 13 residues. Per germline, CDR1 MNHEY and CDR2 SVGEGT. With 4 bases removed from V and 2 bases from J, the gap between germline ends came to 9 bases. The CDR3 coding sequence is TGTGCCAGCAGTTTGTCAGGACCCTACGAGCAGTACTTC. This gives the protein CASSLSGPYEQYF.

The chain uses TRBV3-1 and TRBJ2-6; D is uncertain. V lost 1 base, J lost 2 bases, and 6 bases lay in between. CDR3 size: 15 residues. The germline gives CDR1 LGHDT, CDR2 YNNKEL (reference sequence). The CDR3 reads CASSQGITGANVLTF. DNA of the CDR3: TGTGCCAGCAGCCAAGGGATTACTGGGGCCAACGTCCTGACTTTC.

CDR3 in DNA: TGTGCCAGCAGTTACCAATCTTCAGTTGGAAACACCATATATTTT. It is translated as CASSYQSSVGNTIYF. The chain has TRBV6-5 and TRBJ1-3, with D unclear. Germline CDR1 is MNHEY and CDR2 is SVGAGI. Trimming took off 2 bases at V and 3 bases at J, with 11 bases between the two ends. This CDR3 has 15 amino acids.

This clonotype was seen at least ten times. This chain joins TRBV29-1 and TRBJ2-3, with D possibly being TRBD1 (5 bases). V was shortened by 7 bases and J by 1 base, with 12 bases between the two germline ends. Per germline, CDR1 SQVTM and CDR2 ANQGSEA. The CDR3 is 13 amino acids. The CDR3 protein is CSASDSRTDTQYF. CDR3 nucleotides: TGCAGCGCGTCTGACAGCCGCACAGATACGCAGTATTTT.

At least ten counts were recorded for this clonotype. This chain joins TRBV5-1 and TRBJ2-1; either TRBD1 or TRBD2 may fit D (6 bases each). CDR3 size: 14 residues. V shed 4 bases and J shed 2 bases, with 10 bases lying between them. Per the germline V gene, CDR1 is SGHRS and CDR2 is YFSETQ. CDR3 sequence reads: CASSLGGAYNEQFF. The CDR3 nucleotides are TGCGCCAGCAGCCTGGGGGGCGCCTACAATGAGCAGTTCTTC.